This T cell receptor (beta chain) comes out of a study of identical twins. Study-wide results and caveats: Out-of-frame alpha sequences shared by twins were enriched for low generation probability. In cord blood, abundant beta clonotypes had fewer insertions; memory showed no trend. Weaker excess sharing between twins was seen in beta out-of-frame sequences.

Germline CDR1 LNHDA, CDR2 SQIVND (reference sequence). This CDR3 spans 15 amino acids. The V and J ends lost 5 bases and 0 bases, in that order; junction bases with no gene match: 5. This clonotype was picked up a small number of times. Antigen unknown. Template switching introduced a universal primer site, and the cDNA bore unique molecular identifiers. TCRdb used MiXCR to reprocess the 5' RACE reads, holding one entry per CDR3 protein. The table shows about 570,000 distinct CDR3 sequences, with more than 9% occurring only once. The same data also went into a second study, on yellow fever vaccine responses in identical twins.

The receptor's source is a woman younger than 35 in good health. The source material was PBMCs. The chain is built from TRBV19 and TRBJ2-7, with TRBD1 matching over 9 bases. The CDR3 loop reads CASSPMGQGSYEQYF. In nucleotides, the CDR3 is TGTGCCAGTAGTCCTATGGGACAGGGCTCCTACGAGCAGTACTTC.